Below are 21 T cell receptor beta chains sequenced from a single sample in a study of blood T cell repertoires in COVID-19. Sequenced by immunoSEQ multiplex PCR; TCRdb stores in-frame clones only, minus some. Of about 270,000 clones in the sample, about nine tenths were seen once. Sequencing used peripheral blood. These receptors all stem from a man in his forties with active or convalescent COVID-19.

The chain has TRBV7-2 and TRBJ1-4; the D is unclear. The CDR3 extends over 14 amino acids. Trimming cost V 1 base and J 1 base, with 4 bases left between them. CDR1 is SGHTA, CDR2 FQGNSA, per germline. The CDR3 spells CASSLGVTNEKLFF. CDR3 sequence (DNA): TGTGCCAGCAGCTTAGGAGTAACTAATGAAAAACTGTTTTTT.

V is TRBV25-1 and J is TRBJ2-3; D may be TRBD1 (6 bases). The V gene lost 4 bases and the J gene lost 2 bases, with 10 bases spanning the gap. Germline assignment: CDR1 MGHDK and CDR2 SYGVNS. The CDR3 has 14 amino acids. CDR3 sequence (DNA): TGTGCCAGCAGTGGTGGGGGCTACACAGATACGCAGTATTTT. Amino acid sequence: CASSGGGYTDTQYF.

This chain links TRBV5-1 with TRBJ1-2; tentatively, D is TRBD1 (6 bases). The CDR3 totals 16 residues. Germline V gene data show CDR1 as SGHRS and CDR2 as YFSETQ. V was shortened by 4 bases and J by 8 bases, with 24 bases between the two germline ends. The CDR3 loop is CASSPYSNVLTGGYTF. The CDR3 DNA reads TGCGCCAGCAGCCCTTATTCTAACGTTCTGACAGGAGGCTACACCTTC.

The chain combines TRBV24-1 with TRBJ2-7, with a possible D match to TRBD1 (6 bases). Germline V gives CDR1 KGHDR, CDR2 SFDVKD. The CDR3 runs to 14 residues. Trimming removed 5 bases at V and 2 bases at J, with 12 bases between. The CDR3 protein is CATSASGVPYEQYF. The CDR3 nucleotides read TGTGCCACCAGTGCATCAGGGGTACCCTACGAGCAGTACTTC.

This clone was found a few times. The chain combines TRBV27 with TRBJ1-2; possible D gene TRBD1, 5 bases. The CDR3 is 15 residues long. V was shortened by 1 base and J by 2 bases, with 11 bases between the two germline ends. Germline V gene data show CDR1 as MNHEY and CDR2 as SMNVEV (reference sequence). CDR3 DNA: TGTGCCAGCAGTTTATGGGGGGGTTTGAACTATGGCTACACCTTC. This sequence encodes CASSLWGGLNYGYTF.

The sample holds a few counts of this clone. This chain links TRBV9 with TRBJ1-1, with D hard to call. The V gene's germline CDR1 is SGDLS and CDR2 YYNGEE. CDR3 size: 15 residues. V was clipped by 1 base and J by 6 bases, with 16 bases between them. CDR3 sequence reads: CASSVQGGKFSEAFF. DNA of the CDR3: TGTGCCAGCAGCGTACAAGGAGGGAAGTTCTCTGAAGCTTTCTTT.

J is TRBJ2-7 and V is TRBV27, with 9 bases aligning to TRBD1. The CDR3 has 17 amino acids. With 4 bases clipped from V and 3 bases from J, the junction kept 13 bases outside the gene matches. CDR1 is MNHEY and CDR2 is SMNVEV in the germline V gene (reference sequence). The CDR3 loop is CASSYYSTGGLYYEQYF. The CDR3 nucleotides are TGTGCCAGCAGTTACTACTCGACAGGGGGTTTGTACTACGAGCAGTACTTC.

The gene calls are TRBV5-6 and TRBJ2-7, with TRBD1 matching 7 bases. J gave up 2 bases and V 3 bases, and 5 bases lay outside the gene matches. Germline V gene sequence: CDR1 SGHDT, CDR2 YYEEEE. The CDR3 length is 14 residues. The CDR3 DNA follows: TGTGCCAGCAGCTCCCCCGACAGGGCCTACGAGCAGTACTTC. Its protein product is CASSSPDRAYEQYF.

The J gene is TRBJ2-1, the V gene TRBV2, with D unclear. From germline, CDR1 is SNHLY and CDR2 FYNNEI. This CDR3 is built from 13 residues. Trimming left V 3 bases short and J 1 base short, with 4 bases between. Here the CDR3 DNA reads TGTGCCAGCAGTGACGGTTCCTACAATGAGCAGTTCTTC. Its protein is CASSDGSYNEQFF.

The rearrangement uses TRBV24-1 and TRBJ2-2, with D possibly matching TRBD1 (6 bases). CDR1 is KGHDR, CDR2 SFDVKD, per germline. The CDR3 length is 17 residues. Trimming took off 5 bases at V and 5 bases at J, with 20 bases between the two ends. The DNA of the CDR3 is TGTGCCACCAGTGTCCCCACACCGGGACACAAAACCGGGGAGCTGTTTTTT. This translates into CATSVPTPGHKTGELFF.

The CDR3 reads CASSPNWASGSDTQYF. For the CDR3, the DNA is TGTGCCAGCAGCCCTAATTGGGCTAGCGGGTCAGATACGCAGTATTTT. The V and J genes are TRBV9 and TRBJ2-3, with 8 nucleotides matching TRBD2. The CDR3 totals 16 residues. Unmatched junction bases numbered 11, after V lost 4 bases and J lost 4 bases. Germline V lookup: CDR1 SGDLS, CDR2 YYNGEE.

The chain links TRBV24-1 to TRBJ2-7, with 8 bases fitting TRBD2. CDR3 length equals 14 residues. The V gene's germline CDR1 is KGHDR and CDR2 SFDVKD. V shed 2 bases, J shed 7 bases, and the junction held 6 bases outside the gene matches. The CDR3 DNA reads as TGTGCCACCAGTGATTCCGGGACTAGGGAAGAGCAGTACTTC. This encodes CATSDSGTREEQYF.

This clone was recorded a few times. The CDR3 region is CASSPTPGGRDTQYF. CDR3 DNA: TGTGCCAGCAGCCCTACTCCAGGGGGAAGGGATACGCAGTATTTT. This chain joins TRBV9 and TRBJ2-3; 7 bases agree with TRBD1. V gave up 4 bases and J gave up 6 bases; unmatched junction bases: 11. Per germline, CDR1 SGDLS and CDR2 YYNGEE. The CDR3 length is 15 residues.

The CDR3 sequence: CASSQGRVSYEQYF. The CDR3 nucleotides read TGTGCCAGCAGCCAAGGCAGGGTCTCCTACGAGCAGTACTTC. The chain is built from TRBV14 and TRBJ2-7; tentative D call: TRBD1 (5 bases). Germline V CDR1 and CDR2: SGHDN, FVKESK. This CDR3 spans 14 amino acids. Trimming stripped 1 base from V and 0 bases from J, with 7 bases between.

This chain links TRBV7-3 with TRBJ1-6; no definite D call. Germline V gene lookup returns CDR1 SGHTA and CDR2 FQGTGA. This CDR3 spans 13 amino acids. V lost 5 bases and J lost 8, with 10 bases in between. In DNA form, the CDR3 reads TGTGCCAGCAGCCCGGCGGCTTATTCACCCCTCCACTTT. Translation gives CASSPAAYSPLHF.

The V call is TRBV21-1, the J call TRBJ2-1; the table gives TRBD1 as D, unverified against the DNA. TRBV21-1 is tagged as a pseudogene. The CDR3 runs 16 residues. The CDR3 here is CASNVKDRESNNEQFF. DNA of the CDR3: TGTGCCAGCAATGTAAAAGACAGGGAATCAAACAATGAGCAGTTCTTC.

This chain uses TRBV6-4 with TRBJ1-2; tentatively, D is TRBD1 (6 bases). This CDR3 has 15 amino acids. Germline V gene lookup returns CDR1 MRHNA and CDR2 SNTAGT. Trimming took 2 bases from V and 0 from J, leaving 10 bases between them. The CDR3 reads CASSDTGTTNYGYTF. The CDR3, as DNA: TGTGCCAGCAGTGACACAGGGACAACTAACTATGGCTACACCTTC.

On this clone itself: The germline gene is not matched at one end of the junction; a read error may be the cause. The gene calls are TRBV11-2 and TRBJ2-5, with 14 bases matching TRBD2. From germline, CDR1 is SGHAT and CDR2 FQNNGV. This CDR3 has 16 residues. The CDR3 is CASSPRLAGGPGGSDF. The CDR3, as DNA: TGTGCCAGCAGCCCGAGACTAGCGGGAGGGCCGGGGGGGTCGGACTTC.

The V gene is TRBV19, the J gene TRBJ1-5; a weak D match, TRBD1 (5 bases). This CDR3 is built from 14 residues. CDR1 LNHDA and CDR2 SQIVND come from the germline V gene (reference sequence). Trimming pared 6 bases from V and 4 bases from J, leaving 13 bases between. CDR3 region: CASSARGGNQPQHF. The CDR3, as DNA: TGTGCCAGTAGCGCACGGGGGGGAAATCAGCCCCAGCATTTT.

The chain recombines TRBV30 with TRBJ1-1; 7 nucleotides agree with TRBD1. With V trimmed by 5 bases and J by 1 base, 10 bases remained unmatched. The CDR3 length is 15 residues. CDR1 is GTSNPN and CDR2 is SVGIG in the germline V gene (reference sequence). The CDR3 loop is CAWDQSPGGNTEAFF. The CDR3 DNA sequence: TGTGCCTGGGACCAAAGTCCAGGGGGGAACACTGAAGCTTTCTTT.

The chain's CDR3 is CATSTQGRQPQHF. The CDR3, as DNA: TGTGCCACCAGCACACAGGGGCGTCAGCCCCAGCATTTT. The chain joins TRBV15 to TRBJ1-5; 7 bases agree with TRBD1. V lost 4 bases to trimming and J lost 6 bases; unmatched junction nucleotides: 3. The germline V gene has CDR1 LNHNV and CDR2 YYDKDF (reference sequence). The CDR3 has 13 amino acids.